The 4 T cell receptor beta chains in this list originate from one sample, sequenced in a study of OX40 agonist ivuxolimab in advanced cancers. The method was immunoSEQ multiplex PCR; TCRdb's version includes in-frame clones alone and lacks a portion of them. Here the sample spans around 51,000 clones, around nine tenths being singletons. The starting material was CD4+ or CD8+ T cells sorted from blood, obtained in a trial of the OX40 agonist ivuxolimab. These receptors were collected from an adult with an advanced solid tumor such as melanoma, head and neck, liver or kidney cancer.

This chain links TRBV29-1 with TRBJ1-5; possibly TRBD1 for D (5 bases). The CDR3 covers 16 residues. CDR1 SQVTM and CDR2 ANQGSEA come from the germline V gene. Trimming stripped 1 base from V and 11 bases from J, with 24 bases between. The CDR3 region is CSVEGGYEQCLLSQHF. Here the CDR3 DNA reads TGCAGCGTTGAAGGGGGGTATGAGCAGTGCTTGCTCTCCCAGCATTTT.

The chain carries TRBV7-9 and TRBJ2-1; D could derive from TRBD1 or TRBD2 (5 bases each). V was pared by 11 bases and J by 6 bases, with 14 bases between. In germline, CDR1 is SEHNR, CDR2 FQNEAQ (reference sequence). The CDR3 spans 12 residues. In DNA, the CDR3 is TGTGCCCTTTCGGGGCTGCTCAATGAGCAGTTCTTC. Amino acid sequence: CALSGLLNEQFF.

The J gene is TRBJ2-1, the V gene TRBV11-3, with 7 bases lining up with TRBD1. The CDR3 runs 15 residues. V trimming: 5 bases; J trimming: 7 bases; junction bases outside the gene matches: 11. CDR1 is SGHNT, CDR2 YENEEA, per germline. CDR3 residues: CASSPDRRLGNEQFF. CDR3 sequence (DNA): TGTGCCAGCAGCCCGGACAGGCGCTTGGGGAATGAGCAGTTCTTC. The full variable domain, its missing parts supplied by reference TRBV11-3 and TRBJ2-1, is EAGVVQSPRYKIIEKKQPVAFWCNPISGHNTLYWYLQNLGQGPELLIRYENEEAVDDSQLPKDRFSAERLKGVDSTLKIQPAELGDSAVYLCASSPDRRLGNEQFFGPGTRLTVL.

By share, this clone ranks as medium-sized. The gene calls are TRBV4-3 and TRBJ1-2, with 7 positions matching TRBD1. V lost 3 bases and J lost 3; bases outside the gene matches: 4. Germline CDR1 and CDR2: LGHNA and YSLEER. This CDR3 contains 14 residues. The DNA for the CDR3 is TGCGCCAGCAGCCAGATAGACAGGGACTATGGCTACACCTTC. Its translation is CASSQIDRDYGYTF.